This TCR beta chain originates from a study of Tregs in tolerant kidney transplant recipients. The CDR3 is made up of 15 amino acids. Germline V gene sequence: CDR1 SGHAT, CDR2 FQNNGV. Trimming cost V 5 bases and J 4 bases, with 14 bases left between them. Mixed chimerism was transient after nonmyeloablative marrow transplants from related graft donors. Profiled with immunoSEQ multiplex PCR; TCRdb holds only in-frame clones, not every one. The sample yields 75,000 to 100,000 clones, approximately 94% seen once. The genes are TRBV11-2 and TRBJ1-4; maybe TRBD1 (5 bases). The material was CD4+ T cells from blood (PBMCs), obtained 12 months after the transplant. This receptor was taken from a human patient who received a combined kidney and bone marrow transplant. Some T cells here may be from the graft donor. The DNA of the CDR3 is TGTGCCAGCAGCAATCAGGGTTTAGGTAATGAAAAACTGTTTTTT. It is translated as CASSNQGLGNEKLFF.